This T cell receptor (beta chain) was captured by sequencing in a study of T cell responses to AZD1222 COVID-19 vaccine. Findings and limits, study-wide: The repertoires were collected only after the peak T cell response. Donor demographics were predominantly white British with a female majority; clonal diversity may be underestimated.

The trim removed 0 bases at V and 5 bases at J, leaving 10 bases unmatched. CDR3 length: 17 amino acids. CDR1 and CDR2 (germline): SGHDT, YYEEEE. Sequencing was performed with immunoSEQ multiplex PCR; in TCRdb, only in-frame clones are kept and a portion is missing. The table includes around 78,000 clones, 75% to 95% detected once. As concerns this clone: Its specificity is not known.

The sequences come from peripheral blood, collected on day 0 of MenACWY control vaccination. V usage is TRBV5-6 and J usage is TRBJ2-3; TRBD1 matches 9 bases. This TCR was sampled from an adult in good health. Here the CDR3 reads CASSLGLQGALGDTQYF. DNA for the CDR3: TGTGCCAGCAGCTTGGGGTTACAGGGGGCGCTTGGAGATACGCAGTATTTT.